One sample yielded the 23 T cell receptor beta chains listed below, sequenced in a study of blood T cell repertoires in COVID-19. Generated by immunoSEQ multiplex PCR, the TCRdb table keeps only in-frame clones and is missing some. This table has 70,000 to 90,000 clones, more than 85% appearing once. The material sequenced was peripheral blood. Receptor source: a man older than 75 with active or convalescent COVID-19.

The rearrangement joins TRBV14 to TRBJ1-2; a possible D gene is TRBD1 (5 bases). From germline, CDR1 is SGHDN and CDR2 FVKESK. This CDR3 has 12 amino acids. V was trimmed by 4 bases and J by 6 bases, leaving 9 bases between them. DNA for the CDR3: TGTGCCAGCAGCCTTATCAGGGATGGCTACACCTTC. Amino acid sequence: CASSLIRDGYTF.

This clone showed up just once. The chain recombines TRBV6-1 with TRBJ1-4; possibly TRBD1 for D (5 bases). V lost 2 bases and J lost 0, with 10 bases in between. The CDR3 consists of 16 residues. Germline V gives CDR1 MNHNS, CDR2 SASEGT. The CDR3, as DNA: TGTGCCAGCAGTGAAAGACAGACGTCAACTAATGAAAAACTGTTTTTT. Protein product: CASSERQTSTNEKLFF.

This chain connects TRBV19 to TRBJ2-6; a weak D match, TRBD1 (5 bases). CDR1 is LNHDA, CDR2 SQIVND, per germline (reference sequence). The CDR3 has 15 amino acids. The DNA for the CDR3 is TGTGCTACCCGCGCAGGGTATCTCGGGGCCAACGTCCTGACTTTC. It encodes CATRAGYLGANVLTF.

V is TRBV5-1 and J is TRBJ1-2; possibly TRBD1 for D (5 bases). There are 14 residues in the CDR3. The ends were cut back, 4 bases at V and 4 bases at J, with 14 bases in the middle. CDR1 and CDR2 (germline): SGHRS, YFSETQ. CDR3 residues: CASSVGHEGYGYTF. The CDR3 DNA is TGCGCCAGCAGCGTTGGACACGAAGGCTATGGCTACACCTTC.

V gene TRBV7-9 combines with J gene TRBJ2-2; 9 nucleotides line up with TRBD1. Germline trimming cut 2 bases from V and 7 bases from J; bases unmatched to any gene: 8. This CDR3 has 16 amino acids. Per germline, CDR1 SEHNR and CDR2 FQNEAQ (reference sequence). The DNA of the CDR3 is TGTGCCAGCAGCTTAAAGGCCGGGACAGGGATCGGGGAGCTGTTTTTT. Amino acids: CASSLKAGTGIGELFF.

The chain employs TRBV3-1 (or the pseudogene TRBV3-2) and TRBJ1-2, with a tentative D call TRBD1 (5 bases). Trimming pared 0 bases from V and 6 bases from J, leaving 11 bases between. The CDR3 sequence is 14 residues long. The germline CDR1 and CDR2 sequences are LGHDT and YNNKEL (reference sequence). The CDR3 spells CASSQDLQVNGYTF. The CDR3 DNA reads TGTGCCAGCAGCCAAGATCTACAGGTTAATGGCTACACCTTC.

The chain employs TRBV5-1 and TRBJ1-1; D is perhaps TRBD1 (6 bases). Trimming removed 0 bases from V and 5 bases from J, with 14 bases in between. CDR1 and CDR2 (germline): SGHRS, YFSETQ. CDR3 size: 15 residues. DNA of the CDR3: TGCGCCAGCAGCTTGGCCGGGTCAGGGGATACTGAAGCTTTCTTT. Amino acids: CASSLAGSGDTEAFF.

This chain connects TRBV5-4 to TRBJ1-2, with 7 bases matching TRBD1. V dropped 4 bases and J dropped 5; count of bases not matched to a gene: 5. Germline assignment: CDR1 SGHNT and CDR2 YYREEE (reference sequence). This CDR3 is 13 amino acids long. The CDR3 DNA follows: TGTGCCAGCAGCGACAGGGTAGTGTATGGCTACACCTTC. Translating gives CASSDRVVYGYTF.

This chain links TRBV7-9 with TRBJ1-2, with 8 bases identical to TRBD1. Germline CDR1 SEHNR, CDR2 FQNEAQ (reference sequence). The CDR3 loop spans 13 amino acids. J was trimmed by 7 bases and V by 7 bases; bases with no gene match: 8. This CDR3 is CASTFGQGFGYTF. The CDR3 DNA follows: TGTGCCAGCACCTTCGGACAGGGTTTTGGCTACACCTTC.

The chain links TRBV7-2 to TRBJ2-3; tentative D call: TRBD2 (5 bases). Germline-derived CDR1 and CDR2 are SGHTA and FQGNSA. The CDR3 has 14 amino acids. V was pared by 2 bases and J by 4 bases, with 10 bases between. The chain's CDR3 is CASSLSGGADTQYF. The CDR3 nucleotides read TGTGCCAGCAGCTTAAGCGGTGGTGCAGATACGCAGTATTTT.

The CDR3 protein is CASRRSGDSGNTIYF. In nucleotides, the CDR3 is TGTGCCAGCAGGCGATCAGGGGACTCTGGAAACACCATATATTTT. The chain is built from TRBV6-5 and TRBJ1-3; D perhaps matches TRBD1 (6 bases). The CDR3 runs to 15 residues. V was clipped by 6 bases and J by 0 bases, with 12 bases between them. In germline, CDR1 is MNHEY, CDR2 SVGAGI.

V usage is TRBV6-6 and J usage is TRBJ2-1; TRBD2 matches 13 bases. The CDR3 has 16 amino acids. Germline V gene sequence: CDR1 MNHNY, CDR2 SVGAGI (reference sequence). With 2 bases clipped from V and 7 bases from J, the junction kept 5 bases outside the gene matches. In nucleotides, the CDR3 is TGTGCCAGCAGTTACCCCGGGACTAGCGGGAATAATGAGCAGTTCTTC. It yields the protein CASSYPGTSGNNEQFF.

This clone showed up just a few times. The chain employs TRBV5-1 and TRBJ2-5; D is possibly TRBD2 (5 bases). V dropped 0 bases and J dropped 2 bases, with 8 bases sitting between them. Germline assignment: CDR1 SGHRS and CDR2 YFSETQ. The CDR3 is made up of 14 amino acids. CDR3 loop: CASSLAGGQETQYF. The CDR3 nucleotides are TGCGCCAGCAGCTTGGCCGGCGGGCAAGAGACCCAGTACTTC.

This rearrangement joins TRBV5-1 to TRBJ2-1; 10 positions match TRBD1. CDR1 is SGHRS, CDR2 YFSETQ, per germline. The CDR3 has 14 amino acids. The V and J ends lost 4 bases and 8 bases, in that order; junction bases with no gene match: 6. The CDR3 DNA reads as TGCGCCAGCAGCGAGACCGGGACAGGGGATGAGCAGTTCTTC. The encoded protein is CASSETGTGDEQFF.

The chain recombines TRBV7-8 with TRBJ1-4; perhaps TRBD1 as D (5 bases). Germline V lookup: CDR1 SGHVS, CDR2 FQNEAQ. Trimming left V 1 base short and J 6 bases short, with 12 bases between. The CDR3 contains 15 residues. The CDR3, as DNA: TGTGCCAGCAGCTTAGGTTTGGGGGGGTATGAAAAACTGTTTTTT. Protein sequence: CASSLGLGGYEKLFF.

There are a few counts of this clone. This rearrangement joins TRBV7-9 to TRBJ1-5, with 8 bases lining up with TRBD1. The J segment lost 8 bases and the V segment lost 0 bases, leaving 6 bases of the junction unmatched. Germline V CDR1 and CDR2: SEHNR, FQNEAQ (reference sequence). CDR3 size: 15 residues. The CDR3 DNA is TGTGCCAGCAGCTTAGCTACAGGGGGAGTGGAGCCCCAGCATTTT. Residues: CASSLATGGVEPQHF.

The chain employs TRBV7-8 and TRBJ2-1; 12 nucleotides align to TRBD2. Looked up from germline, CDR1 is SGHVS and CDR2 is FQNEAQ. V shed 0 bases, J shed 5 bases, and the junction held 5 bases outside the gene matches. This CDR3 spans 17 amino acids. The chain's CDR3 is CASSLATSGRVNNEQFF. CDR3 bases: TGTGCCAGCAGCTTAGCGACTAGCGGGAGAGTAAACAATGAGCAGTTCTTC.

This clone has only one observation. The V and J genes are TRBV29-1 and TRBJ2-3; the match to TRBD2 covers 7 bases. The V gene end was trimmed by 1 base and the J gene end by 6 bases; junction bases not matched to a gene: 4. This CDR3 is built from 13 residues. Looked up from germline, CDR1 is SQVTM and CDR2 is ANQGSEA. CDR3 amino acids: CSVEVLRGDTQYF. The DNA for the CDR3 is TGCAGCGTTGAAGTGCTGCGGGGGGATACGCAGTATTTT.

This clone was counted a single time. CDR3 amino acids: CASSPGGQGNTEAFF. CDR3 in DNA: TGTGCCAGCAGCCCCGGGGGACAGGGGAACACTGAAGCTTTCTTT. This rearrangement joins TRBV11-3 to TRBJ1-1; 9 bases agree with TRBD1. Trimming cost V 5 bases and J 1 base; bases outside gene matches: 5. Germline V gene sequence: CDR1 SGHNT, CDR2 YENEEA. CDR3 length: 15 amino acids.

The gene calls are TRBV10-3 and TRBJ1-1, with 7 bases identical to TRBD1. Per the germline V gene, CDR1 is ENHRY and CDR2 is SYGVKD. The length of the CDR3 is 15 residues. V lost 4 bases, J lost 0 bases, and 5 bases stayed unmatched. CDR3 protein: CAISAEQGMNTEAFF. Written as DNA, the CDR3 is TGTGCCATCAGTGCCGAACAGGGGATGAACACTGAAGCTTTCTTT.

The chain joins TRBV12-2 to TRBJ1-4; the tabulated D call, TRBD1, remains unverified against the DNA. TRBV12-2 is recorded as a pseudogene. This CDR3 is built from 18 residues. CDR3 amino acids: CASRLVPGKDSTNEKLFF. DNA of the CDR3: TGTGCAAGTCGCTTAGTCCCAGGGAAAGATTCAACTAATGAAAAACTGTTTTTT.

J is TRBJ2-2 and V is TRBV5-1, with 8 bases matching TRBD2. Germline trimming cut 0 bases from V and 4 bases from J; bases unmatched to any gene: 8. The CDR3 has 17 residues. Germline V gene sequence: CDR1 SGHRS, CDR2 YFSETQ. The CDR3 loop is CASSLDDGGGSTGELFF. DNA for the CDR3: TGCGCCAGCAGCTTGGATGACGGCGGGGGGTCCACCGGGGAGCTGTTTTTT.

The chain couples TRBV18 to TRBJ2-5; D remains unclear. The CDR3 consists of 14 residues. Germline values: CDR1 KGHSH, CDR2 LQKENI. The V end was cut by 4 bases, the J end by 2 bases, with 11 bases between. In DNA form, the CDR3 reads TGTGCCAGCTCACGCGGCAGCAGACAAGAGACCCAGTACTTC. It specifies CASSRGSRQETQYF.